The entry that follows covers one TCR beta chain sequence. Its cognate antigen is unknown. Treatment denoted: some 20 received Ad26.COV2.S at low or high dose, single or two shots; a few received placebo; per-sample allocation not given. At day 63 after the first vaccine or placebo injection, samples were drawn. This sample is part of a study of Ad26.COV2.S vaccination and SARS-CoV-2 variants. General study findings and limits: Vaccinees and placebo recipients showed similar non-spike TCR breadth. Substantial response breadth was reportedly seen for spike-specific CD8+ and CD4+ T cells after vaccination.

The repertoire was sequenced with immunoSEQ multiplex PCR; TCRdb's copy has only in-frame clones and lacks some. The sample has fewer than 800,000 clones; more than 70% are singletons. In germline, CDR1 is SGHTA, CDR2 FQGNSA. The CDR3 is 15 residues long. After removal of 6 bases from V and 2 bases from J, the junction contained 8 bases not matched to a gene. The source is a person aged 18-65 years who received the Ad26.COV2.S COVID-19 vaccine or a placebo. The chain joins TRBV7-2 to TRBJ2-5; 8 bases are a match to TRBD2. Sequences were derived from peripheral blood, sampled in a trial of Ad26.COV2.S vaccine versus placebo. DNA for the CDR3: TGTGCCAGCAGTCTATCGACTAGCGCACAAGAGACCCAGTACTTC. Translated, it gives CASSLSTSAQETQYF.